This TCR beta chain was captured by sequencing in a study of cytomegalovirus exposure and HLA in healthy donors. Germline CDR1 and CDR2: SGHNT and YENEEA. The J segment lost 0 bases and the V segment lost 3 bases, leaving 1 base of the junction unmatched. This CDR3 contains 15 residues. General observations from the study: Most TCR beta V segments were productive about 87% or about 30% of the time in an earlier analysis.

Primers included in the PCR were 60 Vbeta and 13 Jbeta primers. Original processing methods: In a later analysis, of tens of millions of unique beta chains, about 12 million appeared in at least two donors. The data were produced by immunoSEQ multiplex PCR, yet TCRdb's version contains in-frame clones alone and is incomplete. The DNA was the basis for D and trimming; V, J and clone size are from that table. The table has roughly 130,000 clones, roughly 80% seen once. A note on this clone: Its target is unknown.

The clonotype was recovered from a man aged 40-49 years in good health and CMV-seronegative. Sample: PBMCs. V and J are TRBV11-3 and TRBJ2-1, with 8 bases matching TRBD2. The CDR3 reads CASSLSGSSYNEQFF. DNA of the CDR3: TGTGCCAGCAGCTTGAGCGGGAGCTCCTACAATGAGCAGTTCTTC. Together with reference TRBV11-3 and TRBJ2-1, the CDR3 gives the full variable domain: EAGVVQSPRYKIIEKKQPVAFWCNPISGHNTLYWYLQNLGQGPELLIRYENEEAVDDSQLPKDRFSAERLKGVDSTLKIQPAELGDSAVYLCASSLSGSSYNEQFFGPGTRLTVL.